What follows describes a single T cell receptor beta chain. Its antigen is not known. Clones were read by immunoSEQ multiplex PCR, and TCRdb kept only the in-frame ones, dropping some. The sample shows 120,000 to 150,000 clones, about 81% of them seen only once. CDR3 length: 15 amino acids. V dropped 4 bases and J dropped 0 bases, with 10 bases sitting between them. Per germline, CDR1 SGDLS and CDR2 YYNGEE. The sample originates from a study of PD-1 blockade in classical Hodgkin lymphoma. Exposure to brentuximab vedotin varied, and each patient had relapsed following autologous stem cell transplantation. Reported best responses ranged across complete response, partial response or progressive disease. Study-level points and caveats: Lower baseline TCR diversity marked trial partial responders and progressors. Nothing has yet pinned down what causes the repertoire differences, possibly disease activity or prior therapy. It was CD4+ TCR diversity, not CD8+, that rose significantly by C4D1.

Sequences were derived from peripheral blood mononuclear cells (PBMCs), sampled before the second cycle of nivolumab. The chain carries TRBV9 and TRBJ1-4; D ambiguous. This clonotype was obtained from a human donor with classical Hodgkin lymphoma. The CDR3 DNA sequence: TGTGCCAGCAGCTCCCCAGATACAACTAATGAAAAACTGTTTTTT. It encodes CASSSPDTTNEKLFF. Filled out from reference TRBV9 and TRBJ1-4, the complete variable domain reads DSGVTQTPKHLITATGQRVTLRCSPRSGDLSVYWYQQSLDQGLQFLIQYYNGEERAKGNILERFSAQQFPDLHSELNLSSLELGDSALYFCASSSPDTTNEKLFFGSGTQLSVL.